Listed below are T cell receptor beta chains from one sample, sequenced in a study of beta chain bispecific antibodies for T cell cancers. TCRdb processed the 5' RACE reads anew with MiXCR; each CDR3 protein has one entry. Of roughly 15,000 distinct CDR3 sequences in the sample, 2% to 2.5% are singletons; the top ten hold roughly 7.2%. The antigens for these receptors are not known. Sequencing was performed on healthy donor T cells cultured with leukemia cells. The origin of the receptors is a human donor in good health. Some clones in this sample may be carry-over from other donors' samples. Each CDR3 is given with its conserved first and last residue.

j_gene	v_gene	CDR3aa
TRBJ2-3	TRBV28	CASCNRLKGTDTQYF
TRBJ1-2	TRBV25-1	CASSDREGIRGYTF
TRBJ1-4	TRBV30	CAWSHQVRGFNEKLFF
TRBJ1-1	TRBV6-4	CASSTTGDTEAFF
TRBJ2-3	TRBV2	CASSEGTASTDTQYF
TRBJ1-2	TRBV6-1	CASSEDEVNYGYTF
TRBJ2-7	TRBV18	CASSSGRWGYEQYF
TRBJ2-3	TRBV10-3	CAIGLLAGTDTQYF
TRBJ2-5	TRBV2	CASSFRGPAETQYF
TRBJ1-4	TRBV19	CASSIDRAGGLFF
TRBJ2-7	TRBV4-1	CASSQETGQGFYEQYF
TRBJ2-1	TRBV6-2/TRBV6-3	CASSLLTSGGRNEQFF
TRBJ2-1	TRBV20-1	CSARDREGYNEQFF
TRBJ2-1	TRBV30	CAYAPPNNEQFF
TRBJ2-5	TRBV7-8	CASSLVQGETQYF
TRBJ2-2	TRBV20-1	CSARHQNTGELFF
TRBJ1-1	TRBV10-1	CASSVGQLVDTEAFF
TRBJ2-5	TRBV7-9	CASSLGQETQYF
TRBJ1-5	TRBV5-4	CASSRQAKGLSQHF
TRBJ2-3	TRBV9	CASSVVGATDTQYF
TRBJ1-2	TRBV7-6	CASSAGGAYGYTF
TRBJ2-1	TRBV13	CASSAQGGGGSYNEQFF
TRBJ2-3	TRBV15	CATSTSGGAVPFYTDTQYF
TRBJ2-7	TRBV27	CASSSGQAAHEQYF
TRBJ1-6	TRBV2	CATWTDSNNSPLHF
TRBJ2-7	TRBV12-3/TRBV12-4	CASSPGLQNYEQYF
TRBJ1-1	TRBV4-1	CASSQDLGGGTEAFF
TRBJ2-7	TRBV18	CASSEGLGSYEQYF
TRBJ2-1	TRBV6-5	CATQVGAYNEQFF
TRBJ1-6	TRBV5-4	CASSGGTGAGDSPLHF
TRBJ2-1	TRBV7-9	CASSISGGADNEQFF
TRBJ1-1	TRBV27	CASSFSYGTEAFF
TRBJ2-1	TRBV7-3	CASSPGVGRDNEQFF
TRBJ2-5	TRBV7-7	CASSLSPGGPGETQYF
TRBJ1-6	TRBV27	CASSAGTSNNSPLHF
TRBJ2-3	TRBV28	CASSSPWTSGTPSTTDTQYF
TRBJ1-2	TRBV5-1	CASSSPGLGEGYTF
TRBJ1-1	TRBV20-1	CSARGDPTVWTEAFF
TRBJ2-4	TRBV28	CASSGGSLAKNIQYF
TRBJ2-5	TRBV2	CASSEWIGEETQYF
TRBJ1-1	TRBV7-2	CASSFTGGTEAFF
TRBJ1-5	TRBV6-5	CASSYSRTLGQPQHF
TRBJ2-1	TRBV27	CASNRGGTEYNEQFF
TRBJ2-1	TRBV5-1	CASSNPGQGATSSYNEQFF
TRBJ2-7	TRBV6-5	CASSKSGSTYEQYF
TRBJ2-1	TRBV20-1	CSARDTTQYNEQFF
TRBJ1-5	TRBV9	CASSVDASFNQPQHF
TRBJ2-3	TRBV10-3	CAISDPPDTQYF
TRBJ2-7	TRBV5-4	CASSSGQGSYEQYF
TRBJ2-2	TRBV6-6	CASGGALVTGELFF
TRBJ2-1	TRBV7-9	CASSDGYNEQFF
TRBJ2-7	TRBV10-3	CALSQDYSYEQYF
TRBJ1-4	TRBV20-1	CSARDITVGEKLFF
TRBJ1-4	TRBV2	CASSADGGSEKLFF
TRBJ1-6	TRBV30	CAWSVLDNHNSPLHF
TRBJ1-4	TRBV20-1	CSAREIGDPGEKLFF
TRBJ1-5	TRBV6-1	CASSEEVRGPVQPQHF